A single sample gave rise to the 27 T cell receptor beta chains below, sequenced in a study of T-cell memory formation after mild COVID-19. MiXCR was run by TCRdb on the 5' RACE reads, yielding one entry per CDR3 protein. The table has roughly 150,000 distinct CDR3 sequences, approximately 15% seen once. The sequenced material came from PBMCs or a T cell subset sorted from them (not recorded which). Every receptor here comes from an adult woman who had mild COVID-19 (a few samples of this study predate the infection). Cell type and time point are not known.

J is TRBJ2-1 and V is TRBV6-6; perhaps TRBD1 as D (6 bases). Per the germline V gene, CDR1 is MNHNY and CDR2 is SVGAGI (reference sequence). Trimming removed 4 bases at V and 4 bases at J, with 17 bases between. The CDR3 consists of 16 residues. The CDR3 DNA is TGTGCCAGCAGTTTACAGGGTGATGGGGAATACAATGAGCAGTTCTTC. Its protein is CASSLQGDGEYNEQFF.

The chain combines TRBV11-3 with TRBJ2-5, with D unclear. The CDR3 runs 11 residues. The germline V and J ends were trimmed by 8 bases and 5 bases, with 9 bases remaining between them. The germline V gene encodes CDR1 SGHNT and CDR2 YENEEA. CDR3 bases: TGTGCCAGCGGCCTCTGGGAGACCCAGTACTTC. Amino acid sequence: CASGLWETQYF.

The chain couples TRBV7-9 to TRBJ1-3; D gene ambiguous. This CDR3 is built from 15 residues. From germline, CDR1 is SEHNR and CDR2 FQNEAQ (reference sequence). V lost 2 bases and J 0 bases, leaving 8 bases between the germline ends. CDR3 residues: CASSLRTDSGNTIYF. The DNA of the CDR3 is TGTGCCAGCAGCTTACGGACGGACTCTGGAAACACCATATATTTT.

This clonotype turned up a few times. The V and J genes are TRBV6-5 and TRBJ2-7, with D tentatively TRBD1 (6 bases). The V end was cut by 5 bases, the J end by 9 bases, with 17 bases between. The germline gives CDR1 MNHEY, CDR2 SVGAGI. There are 13 residues in the CDR3. The CDR3 coding sequence is TGTGCCAGCAGTCCCGGACAGAGCCAGGCGCAGTACTTC. This gives the protein CASSPGQSQAQYF.

The chain couples TRBV5-1 to TRBJ2-5, with D possibly being TRBD1 (6 bases). The V end lost 6 bases, the J end lost 2 bases, and 8 bases lay between the germline ends. The CDR3 extends over 12 amino acids. Germline loops: CDR1 SGHRS, CDR2 YFSETQ. The CDR3 region is CASMRGQETQYF. In DNA form, the CDR3 reads TGCGCCAGCATGAGGGGGCAAGAGACCCAGTACTTC.

This clonotype was seen a few times. The chain has TRBV5-1 and TRBJ2-3; D is uncertain. Trimming shortened V by 3 bases and J by 2 bases, and 7 bases separated the two germline ends. CDR3 length: 13 residues. In germline, CDR1 is SGHRS, CDR2 YFSETQ. CDR3 sequence: CASSSDPTDTQYF. DNA for the CDR3: TGCGCCAGCAGCTCGGACCCCACAGATACGCAGTATTTT.

The CDR3 DNA reads TGTGCCAGCAGAGGACTAGCGGGGAACACCGGGGAGCTGTTTTTT. Its translation: CASRGLAGNTGELFF. The V gene is TRBV2, the J gene TRBJ2-2; TRBD2 aligns across 11 bases. This CDR3 is 15 amino acids long. The V and J ends lost 6 bases and 1 base, in that order; junction bases with no gene match: 1. Germline lookup yields CDR1 SNHLY and CDR2 FYNNEI.

The chain links TRBV7-8 to TRBJ2-3; TRBD1 might be the D (5 bases). Germline V CDR1 and CDR2: SGHVS, FQNEAQ. The CDR3 length is 13 residues. Trimming shortened V by 5 bases and J by 8 bases, and 14 bases separated the two germline ends. The CDR3 loop reads CASSTVQQGTQYF. The CDR3 DNA reads as TGTGCCAGCAGCACAGTGCAGCAGGGTACGCAGTATTTT. The whole variable domain, filled in from reference TRBV7-8 and TRBJ2-3, reads GAGVSQSPRYKVAKRGQDVALRCDPISGHVSLFWYQQALGQGPEFLTYFQNEAQLDKSGLPSDRFFAERPEGSVSTLKIQRTQQEDSAVYLCASSTVQQGTQYFGPGTRLTVL.

This clonotype was picked up a small number of times. This chain connects TRBV6-5 to TRBJ2-3; 13 positions match TRBD2. Trimming removed 2 bases from V and 8 bases from J; junction bases left unmatched: 7. The CDR3 is 16 amino acids. Germline V gene lookup returns CDR1 MNHEY and CDR2 SVGAGI. The CDR3 loop is CASSYGVLAGGSTQYF. CDR3 nucleotide sequence: TGTGCCAGCAGTTACGGAGTACTAGCGGGAGGGAGTACGCAGTATTTT.

In its sample, this clonotype was seen a few times. J is TRBJ1-4 and V is TRBV18, with D maybe TRBD1 (5 bases). The CDR3 covers 13 residues. Trimming took 3 bases from V and 8 from J, leaving 10 bases between them. Per the germline V gene, CDR1 is KGHSH and CDR2 is LQKENI. The CDR3 DNA reads TGTGCCAGCTCACCCGGGTGGGGCGAAAAACTGTTTTTT. This translates into CASSPGWGEKLFF.

In this sample, this clonotype turned up a few times. The chain uses TRBV10-3 and TRBJ2-7; TRBD1 aligns across 8 bases. This CDR3 has 14 amino acids. Germline-derived CDR1 and CDR2 are ENHRY and SYGVKD. With 6 bases clipped from V and 0 bases from J, the junction kept 4 bases outside the gene matches. In DNA form, the CDR3 reads TGTGCCATCAGGGATGGACAGGGCTCCTACGAGCAGTACTTC. This translates into CAIRDGQGSYEQYF.

The chain employs TRBV12-3 or TRBV12-4 and TRBJ2-7; no definite D call. V was cut by 8 bases and J by 1 base, with 21 bases left in between. There are 16 residues in the CDR3. CDR3 protein: CASSSYGTMSSYEQYF. CDR3 coding DNA: TGTGCCAGCTCCTCCTACGGCACCATGTCTTCCTACGAGCAGTACTTC.

This clonotype occurred a few times. This chain connects TRBV5-6 to TRBJ2-7; 9 nucleotides match TRBD2. The trim removed 1 base at V and 5 bases at J, leaving 7 bases unmatched. CDR1 and CDR2 from the germline V gene are SGHDT and YYEEEE. This CDR3 is built from 15 residues. CDR3: CASSLSGTSPDEQYF. The DNA of the CDR3 is TGTGCCAGCAGCTTGAGCGGGACTAGCCCTGACGAGCAGTACTTC. The full variable domain, completed using reference TRBV5-6 and TRBJ2-7, is DAGVTQSPTHLIKTRGQQVTLRCSPKSGHDTVSWYQQALGQGPQFIFQYYEEEERQRGNFPDRFSGHQFPNYSSELNVNALLLGDSALYLCASSLSGTSPDEQYFGPGTRLTVT.

This clonotype has only a few counts. The chain links TRBV12-3 or TRBV12-4 to TRBJ1-1; 7 bases align to TRBD1. The CDR3 covers 15 residues. V lost 6 bases and J lost 4; bases outside the gene matches: 11. For the CDR3, the DNA is TGTGCCAGCAGACGTGGACAGGCGGTGGTCACTGAAGCTTTCTTT. Residues: CASRRGQAVVTEAFF.

There are a few counts of this clonotype. The chain is built from TRBV12-3 or TRBV12-4 and TRBJ2-7; TRBD1 matches at 9 bases. Unmatched junction bases numbered 7, after V lost 5 bases and J lost 5 bases. The CDR3 consists of 14 residues. The CDR3 nucleotides read TGTGCCAGCAGTCTACAGGGGGCTGGGGACGAGCAGTACTTC. Protein sequence: CASSLQGAGDEQYF.

This clonotype has only a few counts. V usage is TRBV9 and J usage is TRBJ2-5, with TRBD2 matching 8 bases. V gave up 4 bases and J gave up 4 bases; unmatched junction bases: 12. The CDR3 consists of 16 residues. In germline, CDR1 is SGDLS, CDR2 YYNGEE. CDR3 bases: TGTGCCAGCAGCACATTAGCGGGGAACCTCTTAGAGACCCAGTACTTC. It is translated as CASSTLAGNLLETQYF. The complete variable domain, with remaining parts taken from reference TRBV9 and TRBJ2-5, reads DSGVTQTPKHLITATGQRVTLRCSPRSGDLSVYWYQQSLDQGLQFLIQYYNGEERAKGNILERFSAQQFPDLHSELNLSSLELGDSALYFCASSTLAGNLLETQYFGPGTRLLVL.

This clonotype was counted at least ten times. The chain combines TRBV20-1 with TRBJ1-5; D gene uncertain. Germline lookup yields CDR1 DFQATT and CDR2 SNEGSKA (reference sequence). The CDR3 is 16 residues long. V was trimmed by 0 bases and J by 1 base, leaving 13 bases between them. The CDR3 loop reads CSARDGRGRSNQPQHF. In DNA, the CDR3 is TGCAGTGCTAGAGATGGACGGGGAAGAAGCAATCAGCCCCAGCATTTT.

This clonotype has only a few counts. The chain employs TRBV2 and TRBJ2-5, with D perhaps given as TRBD1 or TRBD2 (5 bases each). The V gene lost 8 bases and the J gene lost 3 bases, with 10 bases spanning the gap. The germline V gene encodes CDR1 SNHLY and CDR2 FYNNEI. The CDR3 length is 12 residues. CDR3 amino acids: CASGGGEETQYF. CDR3 nucleotide sequence: TGTGCCAGCGGGGGTGGGGAAGAGACCCAGTACTTC.

CDR3 nucleotide sequence: TGTGCCTGGAGTGTACCAGCGGATGAGCAGTTCTTC. It specifies CAWSVPADEQFF. The chain carries TRBV30 and TRBJ2-1; possibly TRBD2 for D (5 bases). Trimming shortened V by 0 bases and J by 8 bases, and 8 bases separated the two germline ends. Germline V gene lookup returns CDR1 GTSNPN and CDR2 SVGIG (reference sequence). The CDR3 extends over 12 amino acids.

This clonotype has just a few counts. The rearrangement links TRBV3-1 to TRBJ2-2; weak D call: TRBD1 (6 bases). V dropped 6 bases and J dropped 0 bases, with 14 bases sitting between them. The CDR3 has 16 residues. Germline CDR1 and CDR2: LGHDT and YNNKEL (reference sequence). The CDR3 DNA follows: TGTGCCAGCAGTCCAACCAGGACAGCGAACACCGGGGAGCTGTTTTTT. Translation: CASSPTRTANTGELFF.

This clonotype has just a few counts. The V gene is TRBV24-1, the J gene TRBJ2-2, with D perhaps matching TRBD2 (5 bases). The length of the CDR3 is 14 residues. V was trimmed by 7 bases and J by 0 bases, leaving 8 bases between them. Germline CDR1 KGHDR, CDR2 SFDVKD. The CDR3 spells CATRRTANTGELFF. In nucleotides, the CDR3 is TGTGCCACCAGGAGGACTGCGAACACCGGGGAGCTGTTTTTT.

V usage is TRBV24-1 and J usage is TRBJ2-1; D tentatively fits TRBD1 or TRBD2 (5 bases each). This CDR3 contains 15 residues. Trimming took 4 bases from V and 7 from J, leaving 16 bases between them. The germline V gene has CDR1 KGHDR and CDR2 SFDVKD. Written as DNA, the CDR3 is TGTGCCACCAGTGACTCCGGGACCCTAGGAAATGAGCAGTTCTTC. Protein sequence: CATSDSGTLGNEQFF.

The V call is TRBV12-3 or TRBV12-4, the J call TRBJ2-1; 14 nucleotides match TRBD2. There are 20 residues in the CDR3. V lost 6 bases and J lost 0; bases outside the gene matches: 13. CDR3 DNA: TGTGCCAGCAGGGGGATGACTAGCGGGAGGGCCCGAAGCTCCTACAATGAGCAGTTCTTC. It specifies CASRGMTSGRARSSYNEQFF.

The chain has TRBV5-1 and TRBJ2-5; 10 bases are a match to TRBD1. The J segment lost 5 bases and the V segment lost 3 bases, leaving 7 bases of the junction unmatched. This CDR3 has 15 amino acids. Germline V gene data show CDR1 as SGHRS and CDR2 as YFSETQ. The CDR3 sequence is CASSSRQGARETQYF. CDR3 coding DNA: TGCGCCAGCAGCTCGCGACAGGGGGCGCGGGAGACCCAGTACTTC.

This clonotype came up a few times. V usage is TRBV12-5 and J usage is TRBJ2-5; 10 nucleotides align to TRBD2. Germline V CDR1 and CDR2: LGHNT, FRNRAP. J lost 5 bases, V lost 0 bases, and 9 bases had no gene match. CDR3 length equals 17 residues. The CDR3: CASGLVLAGNPGETQYF. The DNA of the CDR3 is TGTGCTAGTGGTTTGGTACTAGCGGGAAACCCAGGGGAGACCCAGTACTTC.

The chain combines TRBV4-2 with TRBJ2-2, with 7 positions matching TRBD2. CDR3 size: 15 residues. The V segment lost 3 bases and the J segment 2 bases; nucleotides outside the gene matches: 3. In germline, CDR1 is LGHNA, CDR2 YNFKEQ. CDR3 in amino acids: CASSQGDYNTGELFF. In DNA, the CDR3 is TGTGCCAGCAGCCAGGGGGACTACAACACCGGGGAGCTGTTTTTT.

This clonotype appeared a single time. The chain carries TRBV27 and TRBJ1-6; unclear D gene. Deletions cut 6 bases from V and 5 bases from J, with 8 bases between. Germline loops: CDR1 MNHEY, CDR2 SMNVEV (reference sequence). The CDR3 covers 13 residues. The CDR3 protein is CASRTNNNSPLHF. The CDR3 bases are TGTGCCAGCAGAACCAACAATAATTCACCCCTCCACTTT.